The sequence of this T cell receptor beta chain was determined in a study of T cells in Graves' hyperthyroidism and ophthalmopathy (dated by TCRdb to the late 2010s). About the investigation overall: Peripheral blood was sampled at the time of initial diagnosis, prior to any treatment. To identify distinguishing TCR V-J signatures, a discovery cohort of about a hundred patients was used, comprising under 45 with Graves' ophthalmopathy and 57 with stable Graves' hyperthyroidism. Prospective prediction of ophthalmopathy was tested in an independent validation cohort consisting of roughly 19 hyperthyroidism patients and over 15 patients who later progressed to ophthalmopathy. The 100 or so discovery patients were randomly divided into training and test sets at a 7:3 ratio. In addition, the study compared T-cell repertoires in thyroid tissue and in blood from about 6 Graves' hyperthyroidism patients. Following sampling, methimazole starting at 30 mg daily was given to hyperthyroidism patients, and high-dose intravenous methylprednisolone was given to ophthalmopathy patients. TCR Vbeta CDR3 sequencing of 130 to 150 peripheral blood samples (approximately 44 ophthalmopathy, 75 hyperthyroidism and about 17 progressor patients) is reported in the paper.

A patient counted as having stable Graves' hyperthyroidism if no progression to ophthalmopathy occurred over 18 months of follow-up. Hyperthyroidism patients were newly diagnosed, had a disease duration of under 2 months, and were aged 18 to 65 years. Patients with uncontrolled infections, other autoimmune diseases, pregnancy or lactation were excluded. Diagnoses relied on clinical symptoms, serum thyroxine and TRAb, thyroid ultrasound and orbital computed tomography. Ficoll-Paque density gradient centrifugation was used to isolate PBMCs from about 9.4 ml of fresh peripheral blood. Total RNA was extracted with Trizol reagent, and quality was checked on an Agilent 2100 Bioanalyzer. The TCR beta CDR3 regions were amplified from RNA transcripts. For the first round of RT-PCR on the TCR CDR3, the HTBI primer set was used together with the Qiagen OneStep RT-PCR kit. A second multiplex PCR round built the libraries, followed by size selection and purification. Sequencing of the libraries was done on an Illumina HiSeq2000 using paired-end 100 bp reads. The paper's processing steps were these. SOAPnuke was used to process the raw data, with reads discarded if the reads contained adapters or uncalled bases, had a mean Phred below 15, or lacked an exact constant-primer or identifier match. COPE v1.2.5 was used to merge high-quality paired reads, and clonotypes were defined as unique nucleotide sequences. Clonotypes were aligned to IMGT TRBV, TRBD and TRBJ reference segments using MiTCR v1.1. The analysis was restricted to V-J combinations with a frequency above 0.0001, which together covered 99.2% of the repertoires. The TCS score was defined as the ratio of F50 (clonal expansion) to E x V (chaos), calculated using BLOSUM62-based TCRdist between CDR3 peptides within each V-J. Welch's t-statistics and random forest reduced fewer than 600 V-J features to 10 to 15, which were used in a naive Bayes classifier (R e1071). Clones were called with MiXCR by TCRdb after fastp trimmed the public reads at Q25, and only in-frame beta chains were retained. Every CDR3 protein is listed once, alongside the most common genes and DNA of its rows. The V and J calls reflect TCRdb's pipeline rather than the authors' work. Here the sample has more than 500,000 distinct CDR3 sequences; about 15% occur a single time. In total, the top ten clones hold 14% of the sample.

Broader findings and caveats from the paper: In validation, progression to ophthalmopathy was predicted by the model with roughly 71% sensitivity and 72% to 80% specificity, a median of about 6.8 months before onset. A model built on a 13 V-J signature distinguished ophthalmopathy from stable hyperthyroidism, reaching over 85% sensitivity and under 84% specificity in cross-validation and 80%/75% in testing. No statistical method was used to fix the sample size in advance, and group allocation was not hidden from the investigators. Most expanded thyroid clonotypes (frequency above 0.001) were also detected in blood, suggesting blood repertoires may reflect thyroid immune responses.

This clonotype was counted many times. No antigen is known for it. The record has no base qualities; no much larger clone is one base away. A distance of 10 bases separates the germline ends of V and J, which lose 2 bases and 5 bases respectively. The germline V gene gives CDR1 as SGHTA and CDR2 as FQGNSA. Its CDR3 holds 13 amino acids, cysteine through phenylalanine. Solely the CDR3 DNA is kept, with 39 bases framed from the first base. Source material: blood. The sequence is built from TRBV7-2 and TRBJ2-7, with the D segment identity uncertain. The receptor's source is a woman in her 40s with Graves' hyperthyroidism. The CDR3 reads CASSLTRFDEQYF. The nucleotides are TGTGCCAGCAGCTTAACCAGGTTTGACGAGCAGTACTTC. When the CDR3 is completed using the reference TRBV7-2 and TRBJ2-7 genes on either side, the full variable domain is GAGVSQSPSNKVTEKGKDVELRCDPISGHTALYWYRQSLGQGLEFLIYFQGNSAPDKSGLPSDRFSAERTGGSVSTLTIQRTQQEDSAVYLCASSLTRFDEQYFGPGTRLTVT.